The 3 T cell receptor beta chains below were found in one sample sequenced in a study of beta chain features in type 1 diabetes. The study reverse transcribed the entire isolated RNA, so it sequenced expressed TCRB transcripts. Using immunoSEQ multiplex PCR, the repertoire was profiled, and TCRdb retains in-frame clones only, with some absent. The sample carries nearly 250,000 clones, approximately 70% recorded once. Material for sequencing was naive CD4+ T cells from blood. These receptors were taken from a man aged 30 to 39 in good health.

This chain uses TRBV7-9 with TRBJ2-7; D may be TRBD1 (6 bases). The V and J ends lost 1 base and 6 bases respectively, with 13 bases between them. The CDR3 has 14 amino acids. Germline CDR1 is SEHNR and CDR2 is FQNEAQ (reference sequence). DNA of the CDR3: TGTGCCAGCAGCTTAGGTCTGGGGGCCGGCGAGCAGTACTTC. It specifies CASSLGLGAGEQYF.

As to this clone: The junction departs from the called germline gene at one end, perhaps through a read error. This chain joins TRBV30 and TRBJ2-1; 10 nucleotides agree with TRBD2. The V gene's germline CDR1 is GTSNPN and CDR2 SVGIG (reference sequence). The length of the CDR3 is 15 residues. In DNA form, the CDR3 reads TGTGCTTGGAGCAGGACTAGCGGCTCCTACAATGAGCAGTTCTTC. Translation: CAWSRTSGSYNEQFF.

A word on this clone: The sample holds other DNA sequences that translate to the same CDR3. CDR3 sequence reads: CASSRPPSSYNEQFF. In DNA, the CDR3 is TGTGCCAGCAGTCGACCCCCTAGCTCCTACAATGAGCAGTTCTTC. V usage is TRBV28 and J usage is TRBJ2-1; no firm D call. Trimming took off 5 bases at V and 0 bases at J, with 11 bases between the two ends. Germline CDR1 and CDR2: MDHEN and SYDVKM. The CDR3 length is 15 residues.